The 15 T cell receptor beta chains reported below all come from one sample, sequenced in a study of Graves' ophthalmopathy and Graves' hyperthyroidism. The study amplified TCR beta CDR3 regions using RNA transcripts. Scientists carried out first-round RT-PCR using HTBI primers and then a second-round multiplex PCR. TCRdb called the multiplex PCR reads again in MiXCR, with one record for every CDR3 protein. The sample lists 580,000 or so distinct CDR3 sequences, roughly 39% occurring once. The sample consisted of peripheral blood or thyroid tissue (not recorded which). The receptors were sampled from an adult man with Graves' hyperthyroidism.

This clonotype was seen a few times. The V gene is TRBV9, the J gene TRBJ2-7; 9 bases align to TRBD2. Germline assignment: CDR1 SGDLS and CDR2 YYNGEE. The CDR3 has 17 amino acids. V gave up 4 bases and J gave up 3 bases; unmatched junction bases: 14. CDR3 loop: CASSPPPPTSGRYEQYF. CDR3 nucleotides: TGTGCCAGCAGCCCCCCCCCGCCGACTAGCGGTCGCTACGAGCAGTACTTC.

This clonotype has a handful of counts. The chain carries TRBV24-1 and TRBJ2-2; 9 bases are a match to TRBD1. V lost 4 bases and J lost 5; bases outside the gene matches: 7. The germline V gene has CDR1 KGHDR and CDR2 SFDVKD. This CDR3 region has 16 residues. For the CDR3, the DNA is TGTGCCACCAGTGAACCGGACAGGGGAGGGACCGGGGAGCTGTTTTTT. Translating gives CATSEPDRGGTGELFF.

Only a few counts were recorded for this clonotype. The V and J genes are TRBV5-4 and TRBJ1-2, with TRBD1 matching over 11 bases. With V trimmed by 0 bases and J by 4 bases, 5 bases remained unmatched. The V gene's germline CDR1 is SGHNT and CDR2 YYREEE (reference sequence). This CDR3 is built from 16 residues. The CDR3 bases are TGTGCCAGCAGCTTGGGGGGACAGGGGGACTTCTATGGCTACACCTTC. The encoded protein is CASSLGGQGDFYGYTF.

As DNA, the CDR3 is TGTGCCAGCAGTGAAGGAAAGGGGGTCTGTTCACCCCTCCACTTT. It yields the protein CASSEGKGVCSPLHF. The J gene is TRBJ1-6, the V gene TRBV25-1; D may be TRBD1 (6 bases). Germline CDR1 MGHDK, CDR2 SYGVNS. Trimming removed 2 bases from V and 9 bases from J, with 14 bases in between. CDR3 length equals 15 residues.

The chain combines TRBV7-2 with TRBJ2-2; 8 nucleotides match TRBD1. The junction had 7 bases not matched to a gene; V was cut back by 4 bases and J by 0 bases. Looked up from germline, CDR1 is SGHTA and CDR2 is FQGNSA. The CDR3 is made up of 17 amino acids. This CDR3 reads CASSWNRGFANTGELFF. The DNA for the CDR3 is TGTGCCAGCAGCTGGAACAGGGGGTTCGCGAACACCGGGGAGCTGTTTTTT.

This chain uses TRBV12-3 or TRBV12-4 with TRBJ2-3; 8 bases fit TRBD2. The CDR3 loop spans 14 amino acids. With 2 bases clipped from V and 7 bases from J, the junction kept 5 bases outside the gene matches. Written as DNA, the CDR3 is TGTGCCAGCAGTTTAACAGCGGGAGTCCATACGCAGTATTTT. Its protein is CASSLTAGVHTQYF.

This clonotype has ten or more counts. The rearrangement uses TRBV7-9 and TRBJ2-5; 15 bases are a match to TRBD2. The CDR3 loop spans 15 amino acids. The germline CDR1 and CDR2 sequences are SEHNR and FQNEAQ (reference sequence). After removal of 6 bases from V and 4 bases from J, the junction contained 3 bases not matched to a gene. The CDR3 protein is CASRAGLAGGETQYF. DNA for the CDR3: TGTGCCAGCAGGGCGGGACTAGCGGGAGGAGAGACCCAGTACTTC.

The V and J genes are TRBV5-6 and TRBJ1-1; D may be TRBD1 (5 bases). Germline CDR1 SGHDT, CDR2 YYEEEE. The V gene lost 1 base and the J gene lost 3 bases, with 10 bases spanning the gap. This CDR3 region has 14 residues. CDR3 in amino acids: CASSLPGGDTEAFF. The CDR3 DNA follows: TGTGCCAGCAGCTTGCCGGGGGGAGACACTGAAGCTTTCTTT.

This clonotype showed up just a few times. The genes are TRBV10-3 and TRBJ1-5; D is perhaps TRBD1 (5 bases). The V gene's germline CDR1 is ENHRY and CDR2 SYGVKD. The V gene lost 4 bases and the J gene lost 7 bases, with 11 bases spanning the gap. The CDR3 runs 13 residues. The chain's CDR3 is CAISGRVGQPQHF. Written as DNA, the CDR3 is TGTGCCATCAGTGGCAGGGTGGGCCAGCCCCAGCATTTT.

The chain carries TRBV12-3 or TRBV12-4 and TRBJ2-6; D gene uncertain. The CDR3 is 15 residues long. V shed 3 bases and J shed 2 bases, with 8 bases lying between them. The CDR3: CASSLGRTGANVLTF. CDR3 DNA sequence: TGTGCCAGCAGTTTGGGTAGAACTGGGGCCAACGTCCTGACTTTC.

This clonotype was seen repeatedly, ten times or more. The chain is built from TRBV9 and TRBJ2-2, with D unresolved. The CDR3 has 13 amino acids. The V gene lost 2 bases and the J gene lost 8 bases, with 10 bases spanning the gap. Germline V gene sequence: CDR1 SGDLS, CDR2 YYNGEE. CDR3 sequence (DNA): TGTGCCAGCAGCGTGACCCTTCGGGGGGAGCTGTTTTTT. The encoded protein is CASSVTLRGELFF. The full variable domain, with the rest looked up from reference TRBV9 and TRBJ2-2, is DSGVTQTPKHLITATGQRVTLRCSPRSGDLSVYWYQQSLDQGLQFLIQYYNGEERAKGNILERFSAQQFPDLHSELNLSSLELGDSALYFCASSVTLRGELFFGEGSRLTVL.

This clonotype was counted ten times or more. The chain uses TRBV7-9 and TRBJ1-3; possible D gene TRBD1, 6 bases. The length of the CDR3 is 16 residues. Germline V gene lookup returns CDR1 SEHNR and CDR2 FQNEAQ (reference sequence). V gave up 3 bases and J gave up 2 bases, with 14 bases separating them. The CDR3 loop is CASSLQTGPTGNTIYF. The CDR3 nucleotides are TGTGCCAGCAGCTTGCAGACAGGACCGACTGGAAACACCATATATTTT.

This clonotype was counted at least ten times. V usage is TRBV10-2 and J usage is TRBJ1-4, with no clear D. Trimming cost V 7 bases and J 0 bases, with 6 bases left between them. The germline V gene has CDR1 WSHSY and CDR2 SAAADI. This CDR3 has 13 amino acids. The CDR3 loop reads CASMRATNEKLFF. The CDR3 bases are TGCGCCAGCATGCGGGCAACTAATGAAAAACTGTTTTTT.

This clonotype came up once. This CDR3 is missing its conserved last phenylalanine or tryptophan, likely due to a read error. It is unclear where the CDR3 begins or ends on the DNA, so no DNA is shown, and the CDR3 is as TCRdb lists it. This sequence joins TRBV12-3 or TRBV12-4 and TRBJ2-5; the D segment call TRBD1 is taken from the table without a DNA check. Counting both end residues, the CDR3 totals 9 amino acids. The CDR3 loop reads CASGLVGAG.

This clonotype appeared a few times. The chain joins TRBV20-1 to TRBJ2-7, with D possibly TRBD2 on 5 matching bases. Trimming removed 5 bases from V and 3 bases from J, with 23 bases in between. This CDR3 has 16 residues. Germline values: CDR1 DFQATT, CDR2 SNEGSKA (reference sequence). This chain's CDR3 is CSAGRRTGSPIYEQYF. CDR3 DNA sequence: TGCAGTGCTGGAAGAAGGACGGGATCCCCAATCTACGAGCAGTACTTC.